Listed below are T cell receptor beta chains from one sample, sequenced in a study of human T cells and chemical hapten exposure. TCRdb processed the RACE reads anew with MiXCR; each CDR3 protein has one entry. The table records about 41,000 distinct CDR3 sequences, roughly 4.1% of them present only once. Source material: whole blood. These receptor sequences come from a human donor in good health. Some clones in this sample may be carry-over from other donors' samples. The CDR3 runs from the conserved cysteine through the conserved F or W. A D gene is named only where the DNA matches it firmly. Rows give clone size only sometimes, using once, few, many, or a class for an expanded clone.

>15|NA|TRBV27|many|TRBJ2-1
CASRPFPSSYNEQFF
TGTGCCAGCAGACCATTCCCCAGCTCCTACAATGAGCAGTTCTTC
>14|NA|TRBV27|few|TRBJ2-7
CASSLQGSGYEQYF
TGTGCCAGCAGTTTACAGGGTAGCGGTTACGAGCAGTACTTC
>14|NA|TRBV5-1|NA|TRBJ2-7
CASSFATPTYEQYF
TGCGCCAGCAGTTTTGCGACACCCACCTACGAGCAGTACTTC
>15|TRBD2|TRBV10-2|few|TRBJ2-5
CASSRLAGGRETQYF
TGCGCCAGCAGCCGACTAGCGGGAGGCCGAGAGACCCAGTACTTC
>15|NA|TRBV24-1|few|TRBJ2-5
CATSSPTETQETQYF
TGTGCCACCAGTAGCCCCACAGAAACTCAAGAGACCCAGTACTTC
>16|TRBD2|TRBV20-1|many|TRBJ2-3
CSASFTSGGSTDTQYF
TGCAGTGCTAGTTTCACTAGCGGGGGGAGCACAGATACGCAGTATTTT
>17|NA|TRBV21-1|many|TRBJ2-7
CASSEGSKDRGYYEQYF
TGTGCCAGCAGCGAGGGGTCTAAGGACAGGGGGTACTACGAGCAGTACTTC
>13|NA|TRBV28|few|TRBJ2-6
CASSPGRGYVLTF
TGTGCCAGCAGCCCCGGAAGGGGATACGTCCTGACTTTC
>17|TRBD2|TRBV25-1|NA|TRBJ2-3
CASSDPGLASSTDTQYF
TGTGCCAGCAGTGACCCCGGACTAGCGTCTAGCACAGATACGCAGTATTTT
>14|NA|TRBV5-1|many|TRBJ2-3
CASSSLVQPDTQYF
TGCGCCAGCAGCTCGCTAGTCCAACCGGATACGCAGTATTTT
>18|TRBD2|TRBV3-1|many|TRBJ2-1
CASSQVYSGRASYNEQFF
TGTGCCAGCAGCCAAGTCTATAGCGGGAGGGCGTCCTACAATGAGCAGTTCTTC
>13|NA|TRBV27|many|TRBJ1-1
CASSFPGSTEAFF
TGTGCCAGCAGTTTCCCAGGGTCCACTGAAGCTTTCTTT
>15|TRBD1|TRBV28|many|TRBJ1-6
CASKLQGALNSPLHF
TGTGCCAGCAAGTTACAGGGGGCTCTGAATTCACCCCTCCACTTT
>14|TRBD1|TRBV29-1|many|TRBJ2-2
CSVTGGLNTGELFF
TGCAGCGTTACAGGGGGCCTCAACACCGGGGAGCTGTTTTTT
>15|TRBD1|TRBV28|many|TRBJ2-7
CASSTAGGASYEQYF
TGTGCCAGCAGCACCGCAGGGGGCGCATCCTACGAGCAGTACTTC
>14|NA|TRBV2|few|TRBJ1-2
CASSDVGPTGGYTF
TGTGCCAGCAGTGATGTGGGACCTACAGGGGGCTACACCTTC
>15|TRBD1|TRBV14|few|TRBJ2-7
CASSLYTGGAYEQYF
TGTGCCAGCAGCCTATACACAGGGGGAGCCTACGAGCAGTACTTC
>17|NA|TRBV28|many|TRBJ2-4
CASSPTVALTGSDIQYF
TGTGCCAGCAGTCCCACGGTGGCCCTAACTGGTAGTGACATTCAGTACTTC
>15|TRBD1|TRBV6-5|many|TRBJ1-1
CASTNRQGGDTEAFF
TGTGCCAGCACCAACCGGCAGGGGGGCGACACTGAAGCTTTCTTT
>15|NA|TRBV20-1|many|TRBJ1-5
CSATTTGYSNQPQHF
TGCAGTGCTACTACGACAGGATATAGCAATCAGCCCCAGCATTTT
>15|NA|TRBV27|many|TRBJ1-5
CASSLSWGSHQPQHF
TGTGCCAGCAGTTTATCTTGGGGGAGCCATCAGCCCCAGCATTTT
>15|NA|TRBV29-1|few|TRBJ2-5
CSVEEAGGRRETQYF
TGCAGCGTTGAAGAAGCAGGAGGAAGAAGGGAGACCCAGTACTTC
>16|NA|TRBV3-1|many|TRBJ1-2
CASSQDLRALSNGYTF
TGTGCCAGCAGCCAAGATCTCCGGGCGCTGAGTAACGGCTACACCTTC